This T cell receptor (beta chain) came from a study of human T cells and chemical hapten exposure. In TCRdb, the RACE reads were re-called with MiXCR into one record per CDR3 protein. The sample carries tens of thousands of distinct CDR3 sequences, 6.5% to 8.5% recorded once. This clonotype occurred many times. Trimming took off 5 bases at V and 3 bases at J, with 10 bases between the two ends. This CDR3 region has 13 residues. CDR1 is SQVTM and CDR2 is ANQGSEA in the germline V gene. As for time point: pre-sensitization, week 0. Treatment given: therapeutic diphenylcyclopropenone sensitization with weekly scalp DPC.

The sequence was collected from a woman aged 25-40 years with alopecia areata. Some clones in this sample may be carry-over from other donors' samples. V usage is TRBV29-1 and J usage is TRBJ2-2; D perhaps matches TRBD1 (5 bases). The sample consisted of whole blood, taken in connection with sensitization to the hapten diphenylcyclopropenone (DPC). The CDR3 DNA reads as TGCAGCGTTCGGACATCCTACACCGGGGAGCTGTTTTTT. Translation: CSVRTSYTGELFF.